This T cell receptor beta chain stems from a study of response to subunit inactivated influenza vaccine. TCRdb fed the RT-PCR reads into MiXCR, producing one record per CDR3 protein. Here the sample spans 150,000 to 200,000 distinct CDR3 sequences, about a tenth being singletons. Study results and limitations: Each seasonal flu vaccination may recruit only limited new T cells, authors suggested.

The sample holds many counts of this clonotype. Its antigen is unknown. CDR3 length: 13 residues. The germline gives CDR1 MNHNS, CDR2 SASEGT. Between the trimmed V and J ends, which lost 7 bases and 4 bases, there was a span of 14 bases. This receptor was obtained from a man aged 50-60 years who received an inactivated influenza vaccine. The chain has TRBV6-1 and TRBJ2-7; D possibly corresponds to TRBD2 (5 bases). The source material was non-naive T cells sorted from PBMCs, sampled more than 35 days after vaccination. The CDR3 region has the DNA TGTGCCAGCACCTCCGGAGGAGAGTACGAGCAGTACTTC. Translated: CASTSGGEYEQYF.